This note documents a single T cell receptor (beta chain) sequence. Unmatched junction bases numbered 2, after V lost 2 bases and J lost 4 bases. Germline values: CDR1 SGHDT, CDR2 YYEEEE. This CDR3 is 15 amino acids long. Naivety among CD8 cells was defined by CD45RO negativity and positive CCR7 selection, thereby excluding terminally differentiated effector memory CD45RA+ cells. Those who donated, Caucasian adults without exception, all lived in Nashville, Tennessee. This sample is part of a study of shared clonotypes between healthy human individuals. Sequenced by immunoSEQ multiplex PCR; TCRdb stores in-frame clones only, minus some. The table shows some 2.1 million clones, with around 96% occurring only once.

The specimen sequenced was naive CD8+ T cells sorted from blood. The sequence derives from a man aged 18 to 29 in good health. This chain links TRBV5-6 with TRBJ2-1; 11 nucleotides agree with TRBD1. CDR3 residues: CASSLGQGAYNEQFF. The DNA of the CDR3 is TGTGCCAGCAGCTTAGGACAGGGGGCGTACAATGAGCAGTTCTTC.